The rows below give T cell receptor beta chains drawn from one sample of a study of shared clonotypes between healthy human individuals. The assay was immunoSEQ multiplex PCR, and TCRdb's table has in-frame clones only and misses some. The table includes more than 400,000 clones, more than 75% detected once. The sample was PBMCs. The receptor source for this set is a woman aged 40 to 55 in good health. Some clones in this sample may be carry-over from other donors' samples. Both conserved end residues are part of each CDR3.

v_call cdr3_aa
TRBV11-2 CASSLTRDNGYTF
TRBV4-1 CASSSPTRSETQYF
TRBV6-6 CASSYHGQGQTDTQYF
TRBV5-6 CASSLPPGTGLNNQETQYF
TRBV30 CTWSGGNQPQHF
TRBV27 CASSLGQGADTEAFF
TRBV30 CAWRSPGEAYEQYF
TRBV7-2 CASSKDTGAGQETQYF
TRBV5-1 CASSLGASGRADTQYF
TRBV6-1 CASSEALGENTEAFF
TRBV29-1 CSGTDRGWDEQYF
TRBV10-3 CAISGLAGVGEQYF
TRBV5-1 CASSGGQPNTGELFF
TRBV19 CASTLQGDSGKGLFF
TRBV15 CATSRGAGDGYTF
TRBV30 CAWCGDTGNQPQHF
TRBV4-1 CASSQGRGQSNQPQHF
TRBV28 CASIWGGQVNQPQHF
TRBV6-6 CASRPGNRGYTF
TRBV5-3 CARSEIRDPKINQPQHF
TRBV5-1 CASSLALAGGPIGYTF
TRBV29-1 CSAAKKETQYF
TRBV28 CASSLGGLAGGPPYEQYF
TRBV27 CASSSYRTHEQYF
TRBV28 CASSSRNIYF
TRBV7-9 CASSLNYEQYF
TRBV30 CAWSVLGAGANVLTF
TRBV28 CASRRSGLGELFF
TRBV27 CASYRGPETQYF
TRBV6-1 CASSREGQSSEQYF
TRBV27 CASSFDVRRATDTQYF
TRBV19 CASSIAPTYEQYF
TRBV11-3 CASSLDGRQGATEAFF
TRBV5-5 CASSLDTYNEQFF
TRBV30 CAWSVRYNEQFF
TRBV5-4 CASSPGGAWGAGTEAFF
TRBV5-4 CASSPTGRSTDTQYF
TRBV10-3 CAISAPAMDGYTF
TRBV6-1 CASSEGVAEAFF
TRBV29-1 CSVLGQAGSGANVLTF
TRBV27 CASSSGTPLRNLYGYTF
TRBV5-1 CASSWDRTGFQETQYF
TRBV25-1 CASSDTGDNQPQHF
TRBV25-1 CASSSWQGDTGELFF